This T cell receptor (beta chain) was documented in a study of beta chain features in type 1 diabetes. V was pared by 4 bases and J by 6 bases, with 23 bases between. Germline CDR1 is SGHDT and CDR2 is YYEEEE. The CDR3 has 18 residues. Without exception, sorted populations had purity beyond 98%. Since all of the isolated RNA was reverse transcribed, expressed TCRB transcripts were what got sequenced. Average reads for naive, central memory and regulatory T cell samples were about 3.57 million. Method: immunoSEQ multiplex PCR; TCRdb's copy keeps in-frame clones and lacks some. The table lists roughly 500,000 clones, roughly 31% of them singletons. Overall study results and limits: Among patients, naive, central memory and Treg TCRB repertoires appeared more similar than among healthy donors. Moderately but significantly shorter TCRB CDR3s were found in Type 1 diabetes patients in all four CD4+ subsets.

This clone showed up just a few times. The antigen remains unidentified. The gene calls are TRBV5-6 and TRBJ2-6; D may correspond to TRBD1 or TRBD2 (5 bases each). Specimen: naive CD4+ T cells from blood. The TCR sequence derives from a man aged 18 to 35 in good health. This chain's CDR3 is CASSIAGTPNHAANVLTF. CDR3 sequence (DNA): TGTGCCAGCAGCATAGCCGGGACCCCGAACCATGCGGCCAACGTCCTGACTTTC. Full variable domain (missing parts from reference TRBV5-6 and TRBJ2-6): DAGVTQSPTHLIKTRGQQVTLRCSPKSGHDTVSWYQQALGQGPQFIFQYYEEEERQRGNFPDRFSGHQFPNYSSELNVNALLLGDSALYLCASSIAGTPNHAANVLTFGAGSRLTVL.